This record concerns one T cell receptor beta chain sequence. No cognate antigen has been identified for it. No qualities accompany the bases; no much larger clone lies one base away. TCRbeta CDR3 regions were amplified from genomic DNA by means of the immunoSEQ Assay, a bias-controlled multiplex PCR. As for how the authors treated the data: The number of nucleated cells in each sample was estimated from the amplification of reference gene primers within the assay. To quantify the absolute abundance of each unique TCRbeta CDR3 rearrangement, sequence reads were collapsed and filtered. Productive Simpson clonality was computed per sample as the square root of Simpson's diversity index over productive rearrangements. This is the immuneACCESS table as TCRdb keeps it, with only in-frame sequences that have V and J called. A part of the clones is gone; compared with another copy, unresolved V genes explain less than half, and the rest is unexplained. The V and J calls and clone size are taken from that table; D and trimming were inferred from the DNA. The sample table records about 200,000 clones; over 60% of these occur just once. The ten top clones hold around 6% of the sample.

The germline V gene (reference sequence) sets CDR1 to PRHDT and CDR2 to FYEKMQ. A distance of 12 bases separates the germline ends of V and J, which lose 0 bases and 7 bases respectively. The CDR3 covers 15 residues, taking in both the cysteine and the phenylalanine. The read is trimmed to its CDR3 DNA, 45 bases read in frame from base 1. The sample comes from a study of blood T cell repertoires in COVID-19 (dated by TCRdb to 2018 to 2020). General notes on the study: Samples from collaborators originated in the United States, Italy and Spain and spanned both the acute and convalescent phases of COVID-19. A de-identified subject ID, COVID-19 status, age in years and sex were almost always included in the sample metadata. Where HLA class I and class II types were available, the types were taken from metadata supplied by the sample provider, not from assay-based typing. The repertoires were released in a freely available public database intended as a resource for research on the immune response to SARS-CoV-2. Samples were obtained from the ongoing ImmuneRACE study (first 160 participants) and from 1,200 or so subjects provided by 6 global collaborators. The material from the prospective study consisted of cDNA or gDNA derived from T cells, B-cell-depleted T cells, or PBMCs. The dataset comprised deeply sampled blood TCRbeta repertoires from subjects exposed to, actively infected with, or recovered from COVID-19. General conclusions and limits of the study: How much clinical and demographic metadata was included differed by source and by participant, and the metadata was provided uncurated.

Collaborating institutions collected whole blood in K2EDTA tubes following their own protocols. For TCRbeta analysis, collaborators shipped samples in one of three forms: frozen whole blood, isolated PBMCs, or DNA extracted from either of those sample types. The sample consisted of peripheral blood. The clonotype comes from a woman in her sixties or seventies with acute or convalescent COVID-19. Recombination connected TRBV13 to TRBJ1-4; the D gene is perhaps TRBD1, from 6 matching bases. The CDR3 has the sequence CASSLGVRGFEKLFF. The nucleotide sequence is TGTGCCAGCAGCTTAGGGGTCAGGGGCTTTGAAAAACTGTTTTTT.